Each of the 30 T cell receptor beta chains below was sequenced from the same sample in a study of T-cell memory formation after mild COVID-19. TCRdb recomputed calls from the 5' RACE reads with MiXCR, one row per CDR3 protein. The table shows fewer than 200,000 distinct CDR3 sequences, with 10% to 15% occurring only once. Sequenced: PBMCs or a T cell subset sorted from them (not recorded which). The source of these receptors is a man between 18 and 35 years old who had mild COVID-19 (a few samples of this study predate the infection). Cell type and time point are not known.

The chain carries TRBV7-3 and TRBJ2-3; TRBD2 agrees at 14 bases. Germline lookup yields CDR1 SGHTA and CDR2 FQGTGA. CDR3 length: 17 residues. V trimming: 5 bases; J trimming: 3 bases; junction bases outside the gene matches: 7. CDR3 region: CASSPRTSGGWTDTQYF. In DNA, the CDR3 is TGTGCCAGCAGCCCAAGGACTAGCGGGGGGTGGACAGATACGCAGTATTTT. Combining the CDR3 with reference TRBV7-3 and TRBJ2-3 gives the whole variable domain GAGVSQTPSNKVTEKGKYVELRCDPISGHTALYWYRQSLGQGPEFLIYFQGTGAADDSGLPNDRFFAVRPEGSVSTLKIQRTERGDSAVYLCASSPRTSGGWTDTQYFGPGTRLTVL.

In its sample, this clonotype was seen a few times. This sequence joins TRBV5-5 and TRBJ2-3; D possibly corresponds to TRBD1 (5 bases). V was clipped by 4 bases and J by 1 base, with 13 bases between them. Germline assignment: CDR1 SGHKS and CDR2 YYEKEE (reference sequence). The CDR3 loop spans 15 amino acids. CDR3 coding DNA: TGTGCCAGCAGCCCCCAACCGACAGGCACAGATACGCAGTATTTT. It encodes CASSPQPTGTDTQYF.

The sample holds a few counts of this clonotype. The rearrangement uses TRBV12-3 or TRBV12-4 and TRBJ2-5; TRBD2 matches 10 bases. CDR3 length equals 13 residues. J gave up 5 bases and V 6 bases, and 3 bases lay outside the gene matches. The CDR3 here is CASRPGLAETQYF. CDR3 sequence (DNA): TGTGCCAGCAGGCCGGGACTAGCGGAGACCCAGTACTTC.

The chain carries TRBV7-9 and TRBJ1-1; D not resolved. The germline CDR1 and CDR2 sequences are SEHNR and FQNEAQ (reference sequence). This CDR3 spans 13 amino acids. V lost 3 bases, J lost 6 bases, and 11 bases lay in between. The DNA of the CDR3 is TGTGCCAGCAGCTTCACTAGCGGGCCTGAAGCTTTCTTT. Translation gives CASSFTSGPEAFF. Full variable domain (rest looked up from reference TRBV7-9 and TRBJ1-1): DTGVSQNPRHKITKRGQNVTFRCDPISEHNRLYWYRQTLGQGPEFLTYFQNEAQLEKSRLLSDRFSAERPKGSFSTLEIQRTEQGDSAMYLCASSFTSGPEAFFGQGTRLTVV.

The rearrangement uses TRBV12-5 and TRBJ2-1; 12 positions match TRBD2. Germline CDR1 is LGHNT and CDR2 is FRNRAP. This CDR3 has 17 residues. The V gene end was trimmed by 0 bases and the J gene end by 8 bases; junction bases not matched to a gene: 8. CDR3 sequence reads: CASGLVIASGGADEQFF. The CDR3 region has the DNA TGTGCTAGTGGTTTGGTAATAGCTAGCGGGGGGGCCGATGAGCAGTTCTTC.

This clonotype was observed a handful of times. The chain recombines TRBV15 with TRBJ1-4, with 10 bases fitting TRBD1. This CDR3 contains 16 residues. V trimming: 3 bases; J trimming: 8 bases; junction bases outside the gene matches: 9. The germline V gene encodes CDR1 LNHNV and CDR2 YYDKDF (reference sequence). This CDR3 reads CATSRDLGQGDEKLFF. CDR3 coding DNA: TGTGCCACCAGCAGGGATCTAGGACAGGGGGACGAAAAACTGTTTTTT.

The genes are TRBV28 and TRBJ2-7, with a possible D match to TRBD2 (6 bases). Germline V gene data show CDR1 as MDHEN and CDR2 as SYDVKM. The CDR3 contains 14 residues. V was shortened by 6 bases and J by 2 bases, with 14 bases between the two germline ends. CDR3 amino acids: CASRNLGGTYEQYV. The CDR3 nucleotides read TGTGCCAGCAGGAATCTTGGAGGGACCTACGAGCAGTACGTC.

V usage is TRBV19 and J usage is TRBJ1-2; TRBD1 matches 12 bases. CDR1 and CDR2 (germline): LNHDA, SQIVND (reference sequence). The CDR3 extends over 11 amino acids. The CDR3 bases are TGTGCGGGACAGGGGGCCGGGGGCTACACCTTC. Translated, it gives CAGQGAGGYTF.

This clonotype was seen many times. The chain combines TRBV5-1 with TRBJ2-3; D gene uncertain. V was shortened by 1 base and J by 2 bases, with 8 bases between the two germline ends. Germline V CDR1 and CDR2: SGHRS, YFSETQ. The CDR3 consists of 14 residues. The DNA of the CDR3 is TGCGCCAGCAGCTTGCGTCCATCCACAGATACGCAGTATTTT. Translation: CASSLRPSTDTQYF. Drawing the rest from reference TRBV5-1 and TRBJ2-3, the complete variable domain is KAGVTQTPRYLIKTRGQQVTLSCSPISGHRSVSWYQQTPGQGLQFLFEYFSETQRNKGNFPGRFSGRQFSNSRSEMNVSTLELGDSALYLCASSLRPSTDTQYFGPGTRLTVL.

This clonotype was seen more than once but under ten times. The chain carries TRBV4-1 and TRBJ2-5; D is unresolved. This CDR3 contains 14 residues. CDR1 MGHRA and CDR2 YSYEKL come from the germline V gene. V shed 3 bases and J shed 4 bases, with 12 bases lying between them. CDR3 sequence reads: CASSQPVAGETQYF. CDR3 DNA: TGCGCCAGCAGCCAGCCGGTGGCTGGAGAGACCCAGTACTTC.

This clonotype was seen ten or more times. The CDR3 loop reads CASSLVVAGEETQYF. Here the CDR3 DNA reads TGCGCCAGCAGCTTGGTGGTAGCGGGGGAAGAGACCCAGTACTTC. The rearrangement joins TRBV5-1 to TRBJ2-5; 9 bases map to TRBD2. Germline assignment: CDR1 SGHRS and CDR2 YFSETQ. With V trimmed by 0 bases and J by 3 bases, 3 bases remained unmatched. The CDR3 is 15 amino acids.

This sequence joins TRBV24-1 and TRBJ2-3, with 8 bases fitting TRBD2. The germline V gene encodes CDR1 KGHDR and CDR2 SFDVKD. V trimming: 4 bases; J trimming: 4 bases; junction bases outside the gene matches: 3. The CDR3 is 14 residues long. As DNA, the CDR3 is TGTGCCACCAGTGACGGGGGGGCATCAGATACGCAGTATTTT. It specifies CATSDGGASDTQYF.

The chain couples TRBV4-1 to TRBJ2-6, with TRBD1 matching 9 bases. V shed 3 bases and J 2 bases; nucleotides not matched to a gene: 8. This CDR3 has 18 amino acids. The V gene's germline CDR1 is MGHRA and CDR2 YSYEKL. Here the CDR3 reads CASSHPGQGFAGANVLTF. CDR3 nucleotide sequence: TGCGCCAGCAGCCATCCTGGACAGGGGTTCGCTGGGGCCAACGTCCTGACTTTC.

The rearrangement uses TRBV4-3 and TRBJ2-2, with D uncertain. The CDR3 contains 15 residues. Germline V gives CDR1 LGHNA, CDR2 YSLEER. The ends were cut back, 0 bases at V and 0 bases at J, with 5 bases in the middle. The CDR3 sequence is CASSQEPANTGELFF. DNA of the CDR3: TGCGCCAGCAGCCAAGAACCCGCGAACACCGGGGAGCTGTTTTTT.

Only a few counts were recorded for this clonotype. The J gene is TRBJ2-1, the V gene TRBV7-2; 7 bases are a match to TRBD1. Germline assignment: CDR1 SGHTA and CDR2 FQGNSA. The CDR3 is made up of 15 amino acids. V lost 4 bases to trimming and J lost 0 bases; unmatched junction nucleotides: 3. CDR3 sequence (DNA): TGTGCCAGCAGCTGGGACAGAGGCTCCTACAATGAGCAGTTCTTC. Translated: CASSWDRGSYNEQFF.

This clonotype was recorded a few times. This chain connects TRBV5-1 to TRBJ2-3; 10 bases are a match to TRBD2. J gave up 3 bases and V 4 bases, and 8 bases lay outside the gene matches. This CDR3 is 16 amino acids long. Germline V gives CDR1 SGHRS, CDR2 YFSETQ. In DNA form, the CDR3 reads TGCGCCAGCAGCACAGAGCGGGGGGGAGTGACAGATACGCAGTATTTT. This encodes CASSTERGGVTDTQYF.

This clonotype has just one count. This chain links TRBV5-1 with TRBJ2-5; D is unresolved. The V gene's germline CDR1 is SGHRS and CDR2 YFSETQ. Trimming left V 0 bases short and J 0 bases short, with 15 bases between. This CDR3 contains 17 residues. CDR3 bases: TGCGCCAGCAGCTTGGGGGCAGCACACCAAGACCAAGAGACCCAGTACTTC. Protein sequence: CASSLGAAHQDQETQYF.

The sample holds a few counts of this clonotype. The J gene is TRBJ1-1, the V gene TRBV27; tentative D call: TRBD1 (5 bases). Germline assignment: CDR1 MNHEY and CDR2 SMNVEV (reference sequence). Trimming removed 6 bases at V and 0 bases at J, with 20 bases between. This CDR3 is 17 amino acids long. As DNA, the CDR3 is TGTGCCAGCAGCCCCGAGGGGCGGGTGGTTATGAACACTGAAGCTTTCTTT. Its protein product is CASSPEGRVVMNTEAFF.

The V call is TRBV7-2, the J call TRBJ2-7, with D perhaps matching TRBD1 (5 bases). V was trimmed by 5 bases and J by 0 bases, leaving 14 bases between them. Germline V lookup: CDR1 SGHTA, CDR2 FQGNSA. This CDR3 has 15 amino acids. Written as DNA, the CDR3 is TGTGCCAGCAGCCTGAGCAGGGCGAGCTCCTACGAGCAGTACTTC. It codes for CASSLSRASSYEQYF.

CDR3 loop: CASSLADRGRGKTQYF. In nucleotides, the CDR3 is TGCGCCAGCAGCTTGGCCGATCGAGGCAGGGGAAAGACCCAGTACTTC. The V call is TRBV5-1, the J call TRBJ2-5; possibly TRBD1 for D (6 bases). CDR3 length equals 16 residues. V lost 0 bases and J 6 bases, leaving 18 bases between the germline ends. The germline V gene encodes CDR1 SGHRS and CDR2 YFSETQ.

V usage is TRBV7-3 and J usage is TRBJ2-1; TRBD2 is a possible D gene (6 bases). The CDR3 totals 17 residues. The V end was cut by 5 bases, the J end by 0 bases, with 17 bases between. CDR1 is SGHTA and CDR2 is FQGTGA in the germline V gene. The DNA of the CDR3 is TGTGCCAGCAGCCCACCGCCTAAGACTAGCTCCTACAATGAGCAGTTCTTC. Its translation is CASSPPPKTSSYNEQFF.

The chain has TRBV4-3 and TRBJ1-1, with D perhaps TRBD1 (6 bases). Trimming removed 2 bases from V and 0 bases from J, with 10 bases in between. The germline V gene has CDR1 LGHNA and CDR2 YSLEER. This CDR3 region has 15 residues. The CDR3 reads CASSQQTGMNTEAFF. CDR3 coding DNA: TGCGCCAGCAGCCAACAGACAGGAATGAACACTGAAGCTTTCTTT.

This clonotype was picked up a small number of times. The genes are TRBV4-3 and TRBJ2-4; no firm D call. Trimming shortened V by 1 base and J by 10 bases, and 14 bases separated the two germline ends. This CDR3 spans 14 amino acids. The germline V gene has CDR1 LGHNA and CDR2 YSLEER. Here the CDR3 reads CASSQAFSSEIQYF. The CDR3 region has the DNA TGCGCCAGCAGCCAAGCTTTCAGTTCGGAGATTCAGTACTTC.

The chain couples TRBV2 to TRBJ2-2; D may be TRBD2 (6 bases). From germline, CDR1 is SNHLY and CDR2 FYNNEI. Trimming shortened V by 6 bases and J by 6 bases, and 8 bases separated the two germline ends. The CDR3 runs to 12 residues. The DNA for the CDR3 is TGTGCCAGCAGGGGGACTGCCGGGGAGCTGTTTTTT. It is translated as CASRGTAGELFF.

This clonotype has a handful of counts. The CDR3 is CASSLQAGDTEAFF. The CDR3 DNA reads TGTGCCAGCAGCTTACAGGCCGGAGACACTGAAGCTTTCTTT. The rearrangement links TRBV7-9 to TRBJ1-1; D unclear. Trimming left V 2 bases short and J 3 bases short, with 10 bases between. The CDR3 loop spans 14 amino acids. Germline V gives CDR1 SEHNR, CDR2 FQNEAQ (reference sequence).

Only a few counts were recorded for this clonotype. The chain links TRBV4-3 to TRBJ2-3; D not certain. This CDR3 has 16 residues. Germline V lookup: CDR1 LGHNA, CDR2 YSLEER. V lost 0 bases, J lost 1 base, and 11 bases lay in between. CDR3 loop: CASSQDQETGTDTQYF. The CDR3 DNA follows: TGCGCCAGCAGCCAAGACCAAGAGACGGGCACAGATACGCAGTATTTT.

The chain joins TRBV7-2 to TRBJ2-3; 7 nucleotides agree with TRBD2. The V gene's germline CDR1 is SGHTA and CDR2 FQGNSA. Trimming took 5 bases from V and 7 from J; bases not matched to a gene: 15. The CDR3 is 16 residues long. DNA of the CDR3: TGTGCCAGCAGCCCCAAAGGAGGACTAGAGTCTTATACGCAGTATTTT. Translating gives CASSPKGGLESYTQYF.

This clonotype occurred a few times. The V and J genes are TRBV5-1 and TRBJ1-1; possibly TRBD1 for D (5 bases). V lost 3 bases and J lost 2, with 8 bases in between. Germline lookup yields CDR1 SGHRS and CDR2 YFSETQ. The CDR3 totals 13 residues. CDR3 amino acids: CASSWGTNTEAFF. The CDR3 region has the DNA TGCGCCAGCAGCTGGGGCACAAACACTGAAGCTTTCTTT.

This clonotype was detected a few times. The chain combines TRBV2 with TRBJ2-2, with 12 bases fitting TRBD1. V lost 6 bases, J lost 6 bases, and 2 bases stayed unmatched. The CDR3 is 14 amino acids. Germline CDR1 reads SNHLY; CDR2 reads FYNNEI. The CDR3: CASSGDRGPGELFF. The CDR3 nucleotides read TGTGCCAGCAGCGGGGACAGGGGGCCCGGGGAGCTGTTTTTT.

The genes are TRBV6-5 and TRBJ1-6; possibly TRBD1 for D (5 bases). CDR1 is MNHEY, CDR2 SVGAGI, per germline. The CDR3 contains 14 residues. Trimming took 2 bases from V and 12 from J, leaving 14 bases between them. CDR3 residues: CASSYGAHTRPLHF. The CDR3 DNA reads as TGTGCCAGCAGTTACGGGGCTCATACGCGACCCCTCCACTTT.